These 29 T cell receptor beta chains share one sample of origin, sequenced in a study of blood T cell repertoires in COVID-19 (dated by TCRdb to about 2020). Library preparation used the immunoSEQ multiplex PCR assay. This immuneACCESS table, as held by TCRdb, lists in-frame sequences with V and J called but not all clones. Of the missing ones, under half trace to an unresolved V gene in checked studies; the others have no known cause. This sample lists more than 250,000 clones; approximately 89% were detected once. The ten largest clones take up around 1.6% of the sample. Source material: peripheral blood. The receptors were sampled from a woman aged 30 to 39 with COVID-19, enrolled during active disease.

The chain couples TRBV2 to TRBJ2-1, with 8 bases fitting TRBD2. CDR3 length equals 17 residues. V shed 7 bases and J 1 base; nucleotides not matched to a gene: 12. The V gene's germline CDR1 is SNHLY and CDR2 FYNNEI. The CDR3 loop is CASTGLAGYNSYNEQFF. The CDR3 nucleotides read TGTGCCAGCACCGGATTAGCGGGGTACAATTCCTACAATGAGCAGTTCTTC.

The V and J genes are TRBV19 and TRBJ1-3; D unresolved. The CDR3 consists of 14 residues. Trimming took 3 bases from V and 0 from J, leaving 6 bases between them. The germline gives CDR1 LNHDA, CDR2 SQIVND (reference sequence). CDR3 sequence (DNA): TGTGCCAGTAGTATGGGGAGCTCTGGAAACACCATATATTTT. This sequence encodes CASSMGSSGNTIYF.

The genes are TRBV29-1 and TRBJ1-2; 7 nucleotides align to TRBD1. V trimming: 7 bases; J trimming: 3 bases; junction bases outside the gene matches: 11. The CDR3 totals 14 residues. From germline, CDR1 is SQVTM and CDR2 ANQGSEA. CDR3 loop: CSAETGVGYYGYTF. CDR3 DNA: TGCAGCGCAGAAACAGGGGTGGGCTACTATGGCTACACCTTC.

The J gene is TRBJ2-3, the V gene TRBV4-3; weak D call: TRBD2 (7 bases). This CDR3 contains 15 residues. The ends were cut back, 1 base at V and 5 bases at J, with 13 bases in the middle. The germline V gene has CDR1 LGHNA and CDR2 YSLEER. Written as DNA, the CDR3 is TGCGCCAGCAGCCAAGGAGGGGGGGCGGTAGATACGCAGTATTTT. It encodes CASSQGGGAVDTQYF.

This chain links TRBV23-1 with TRBJ1-5, with 7 bases identical to TRBD1. TRBV23-1 is assigned to the ORF class and has an uncertain function. This CDR3 has 16 amino acids. The V gene end was trimmed by 4 bases and the J gene end by 0 bases; junction bases not matched to a gene: 6. Written as DNA, the CDR3 is TGCGCCAGCAGTCGCAGCAGGGGGATTAGCAATCAGCCCCAGCATTTT. Translation: CASSRSRGISNQPQHF.

V is TRBV4-2 and J is TRBJ2-3; possible D gene TRBD1, 5 bases. The V gene's germline CDR1 is LGHNA and CDR2 YNFKEQ. Trimming shortened V by 0 bases and J by 0 bases, and 10 bases separated the two germline ends. This CDR3 spans 16 amino acids. The DNA of the CDR3 is TGTGCCAGCAGCCAAGATCCAGGACATAGCACAGATACGCAGTATTTT. Protein product: CASSQDPGHSTDTQYF.

The chain links TRBV11-3 to TRBJ1-1; D uncertain. Trimming removed 3 bases at V and 5 bases at J, with 7 bases between. The CDR3 spans 12 residues. CDR1 and CDR2 from the germline V gene are SGHNT and YENEEA. The CDR3 region has the DNA TGTGCCAGCAGCTTTGCGAAGACTGAAGCTTTCTTT. Translating it yields CASSFAKTEAFF.

The chain combines TRBV7-9 with TRBJ2-1, with 7 bases aligning to TRBD2. CDR3 length: 14 residues. Germline V CDR1 and CDR2: SEHNR, FQNEAQ (reference sequence). J was trimmed by 8 bases and V by 1 base; bases with no gene match: 5. The DNA for the CDR3 is TGTGCCAGCAGCTTAGTACTAGGGAGGGATGAGCAGTTCTTC. Translation gives CASSLVLGRDEQFF.

This sequence joins TRBV6-2 or TRBV6-3 and TRBJ1-1, with D hard to call. V shed 5 bases and J shed 0 bases, with 4 bases lying between them. The CDR3 totals 12 residues. From germline, CDR1 is MNHEY and CDR2 SVGEGT. As DNA, the CDR3 is TGTGCCAGCAGTAACATGAACACTGAAGCTTTCTTT. It yields the protein CASSNMNTEAFF.

This chain connects TRBV19 to TRBJ1-4; 7 nucleotides match TRBD1. There are 14 residues in the CDR3. The V gene end was trimmed by 7 bases and the J gene end by 11 bases; junction bases not matched to a gene: 13. Germline assignment: CDR1 LNHDA and CDR2 SQIVND (reference sequence). CDR3 amino acids: CASTLTGSYGKLFF. In DNA form, the CDR3 reads TGTGCCAGTACCCTGACAGGGTCCTATGGGAAACTGTTTTTT. Looking up the rest from reference TRBV19 and TRBJ1-4 gives the full variable domain: DGGITQSPKYLFRKEGQNVTLSCEQNLNHDAMYWYRQDPGQGLRLIYYSQIVNDFQKGDIAEGYSVSREKKESFPLTVTSAQKNPTAFYLCASTLTGSYGKLFFGSGTQLSVL.

The chain carries TRBV7-2 and TRBJ1-4, with D possibly being TRBD1 (5 bases). V lost 1 base to trimming and J lost 8 bases, with 11 bases between them. The CDR3 sequence is 14 residues long. The germline V gene encodes CDR1 SGHTA and CDR2 FQGNSA. The CDR3 loop reads CASSLGAGLEKLFF. The CDR3 DNA sequence: TGTGCCAGCAGCTTAGGGGCAGGGTTGGAAAAACTGTTTTTT.

The V gene is TRBV6-5, the J gene TRBJ1-5, with 12 bases matching TRBD1. CDR1 and CDR2 (germline): MNHEY, SVGAGI. The length of the CDR3 is 15 residues. V lost 7 bases to trimming and J lost 3 bases; unmatched junction nucleotides: 4. Here the CDR3 reads CASKGQGAPNQPQHF. CDR3 nucleotide sequence: TGTGCCAGCAAGGGACAGGGGGCCCCCAATCAGCCCCAGCATTTT.

This clone was seen more than once but under ten times. V gene TRBV3-1 (or the pseudogene TRBV3-2) combines with J gene TRBJ2-2; no clear D gene. V was shortened by 4 bases and J by 6 bases, with 9 bases between the two germline ends. The germline V gene encodes CDR1 LGHDT and CDR2 YNNKEL (reference sequence). The CDR3 has 13 residues. The CDR3 loop is CASSPGVAGELFF. As DNA, the CDR3 is TGTGCCAGCAGCCCTGGAGTAGCCGGGGAGCTGTTTTTT.

The rearrangement joins TRBV18 to TRBJ2-4, with a tentative D call TRBD1 (6 bases). The germline V gene encodes CDR1 KGHSH and CDR2 LQKENI. The CDR3 length is 14 residues. The V end was cut by 6 bases, the J end by 5 bases, with 14 bases between. The CDR3: CASSGARTENIQYF. In DNA form, the CDR3 reads TGTGCCAGCTCGGGGGCTCGGACAGAAAACATTCAGTACTTC.

The V and J genes are TRBV18 and TRBJ1-2, with D maybe TRBD1 (5 bases). Germline V CDR1 and CDR2: KGHSH, LQKENI. This CDR3 region has 15 residues. Between the trimmed V and J ends, which lost 3 bases and 2 bases, there was a span of 13 bases. CDR3 sequence: CASSPGPQGNYGYTF. CDR3 nucleotide sequence: TGTGCCAGCTCACCCGGGCCCCAGGGAAACTATGGCTACACCTTC.

The CDR3 protein is CASTYGGLASDEQFF. In DNA form, the CDR3 reads TGTGCCAGCACCTACGGTGGACTAGCGAGCGATGAGCAGTTCTTC. The chain joins TRBV27 to TRBJ2-1; 9 bases agree with TRBD2. This CDR3 comprises 15 residues. The ends lost 7 bases at V and 8 bases at J; junction bases unmatched: 12. Germline V gene lookup returns CDR1 MNHEY and CDR2 SMNVEV (reference sequence).

The chain links TRBV27 to TRBJ1-2, with 7 bases aligning to TRBD1. The CDR3 is made up of 15 amino acids. Looked up from germline, CDR1 is MNHEY and CDR2 is SMNVEV (reference sequence). The J segment lost 2 bases and the V segment lost 6 bases, leaving 9 bases of the junction unmatched. The CDR3 DNA sequence: TGTGCCAGCAGAGGCACCCCGACAGGGAACTATGGCTACACCTTC. It encodes CASRGTPTGNYGYTF.

This clone appeared a single time. The chain employs TRBV5-1 and TRBJ2-1; 7 bases agree with TRBD1. Germline V lookup: CDR1 SGHRS, CDR2 YFSETQ. The CDR3 consists of 14 residues. J was trimmed by 7 bases and V by 4 bases; bases with no gene match: 8. CDR3 loop: CASSPSTGLNEQFF. The CDR3 region has the DNA TGCGCCAGCAGCCCATCGACAGGGCTTAATGAGCAGTTCTTC.

This clone was seen once. J is TRBJ1-3 and V is TRBV7-2, with 12 bases lining up with TRBD1. J gave up 4 bases and V 2 bases, and 6 bases lay outside the gene matches. The CDR3 is 17 amino acids. CDR1 and CDR2 from the germline V gene are SGHTA and FQGNSA. CDR3 loop: CASSLTSGTGGGNTIYF. CDR3 bases: TGTGCCAGCAGCTTAACATCCGGGACAGGGGGCGGAAACACCATATATTTT.

Of note for this clone: The conserved phenylalanine or tryptophan is not found at the CDR3 terminus, so this likely reflects a read error. The limits of the CDR3 on the DNA are not certain, so only TCRdb's listed CDR3 is given. The chain joins TRBV28 to TRBJ1-1; the table names TRBD1, a call not compared with the DNA. Germline V gene data show CDR1 as MDHEN and CDR2 as SYDVKM. The CDR3 adds up to 15 amino acids, both ends counted. CDR3 protein: CASSSKGSGQAIRSL.

This CDR3 is CASSGGTGGWETQYF. CDR3 in DNA: TGTGCCAGCAGCGGGGGGACAGGGGGCTGGGAGACCCAGTACTTC. V gene TRBV5-5 combines with J gene TRBJ2-5; 12 bases map to TRBD1. This CDR3 comprises 15 residues. The V segment lost 4 bases and the J segment 5 bases; nucleotides outside the gene matches: 6. Germline CDR1 SGHKS, CDR2 YYEKEE (reference sequence).

In the case of this clone: This specimen includes other DNA sequences encoding the same CDR3. The rearrangement links TRBV7-9 to TRBJ1-2; D not resolved. This CDR3 has 14 residues. V gave up 0 bases and J gave up 1 base, with 6 bases separating them. CDR1 and CDR2 (germline): SEHNR, FQNEAQ (reference sequence). The CDR3 nucleotides are TGTGCCAGCAGCTTAGCGGCGGTTAACTATGGCTACACCTTC. This codes for CASSLAAVNYGYTF.

The V call is TRBV13, the J call TRBJ2-1; D may be TRBD1 (5 bases). The CDR3 is 15 residues long. The germline V gene has CDR1 PRHDT and CDR2 FYEKMQ (reference sequence). V lost 4 bases and J lost 6, with 16 bases in between. The CDR3 nucleotides read TGTGCCAGCAGCTCCGGGCCGACAGAATCCAATGAGCAGTTCTTC. Its protein product is CASSSGPTESNEQFF.

The chain employs TRBV6-5 and TRBJ2-1; 7 bases are a match to TRBD1. Germline CDR1 is MNHEY and CDR2 is SVGAGI. The CDR3 covers 15 residues. The V gene end was trimmed by 8 bases and the J gene end by 6 bases; junction bases not matched to a gene: 13. CDR3 in amino acids: CASHSAGTDFNEQFF. The CDR3 region has the DNA TGTGCCAGCCATAGCGCCGGGACAGATTTCAATGAGCAGTTCTTC.

The rearrangement uses TRBV5-6 and TRBJ1-1, with D possibly matching TRBD1 (5 bases). Germline V gene sequence: CDR1 SGHDT, CDR2 YYEEEE. There are 14 residues in the CDR3. The ends were cut back, 0 bases at V and 9 bases at J, with 15 bases in the middle. CDR3 in amino acids: CASSLGWGVPKAFF. The CDR3 DNA sequence: TGTGCCAGCAGCTTGGGGTGGGGGGTCCCGAAAGCTTTCTTT.

The chain employs TRBV7-9 and TRBJ1-1; weak D call: TRBD1 (5 bases). The germline gives CDR1 SEHNR, CDR2 FQNEAQ (reference sequence). The ends were cut back, 5 bases at V and 0 bases at J, with 13 bases in the middle. The CDR3 covers 15 residues. This chain's CDR3 is CASSPVGRMNTEAFF. DNA for the CDR3: TGTGCCAGCAGCCCCGTGGGGCGGATGAACACTGAAGCTTTCTTT.

The chain joins TRBV7-9 to TRBJ1-2; no firm D call. This CDR3 is built from 14 residues. Trimming cost V 1 base and J 4 bases, with 10 bases left between them. The germline gives CDR1 SEHNR, CDR2 FQNEAQ (reference sequence). In DNA form, the CDR3 reads TGTGCCAGCAGCTTAGAGGTCCGGAGCTATGGCTACACCTTC. It codes for CASSLEVRSYGYTF.

This clone was seen just once. The rearrangement joins TRBV20-1 to TRBJ1-5, with 9 bases identical to TRBD1. The germline CDR1 and CDR2 sequences are DFQATT and SNEGSKA (reference sequence). With 3 bases clipped from V and 6 bases from J, the junction kept 6 bases outside the gene matches. The CDR3 loop spans 14 amino acids. The CDR3: CSASSTGGGQPQHF. The CDR3 coding sequence is TGCAGTGCTAGTTCGACAGGGGGAGGTCAGCCCCAGCATTTT.

The chain combines TRBV5-6 with TRBJ1-5; 7 bases are a match to TRBD1. Per germline, CDR1 SGHDT and CDR2 YYEEEE. This CDR3 comprises 16 residues. V was clipped by 4 bases and J by 2 bases; unmatched bases: 9. The DNA for the CDR3 is TGTGCCAGCAGCCAAATGACAGGGTTTGGCAATCAGCCCCAGCATTTT. The encoded protein is CASSQMTGFGNQPQHF.